This is a list of T cell receptor beta chains from one sample in a study of T cell responses to AZD1222 COVID-19 vaccine. Data came from immunoSEQ multiplex PCR; TCRdb stores just in-frame clones and leaves some out. The sample shows approximately 130,000 clones, more than 85% of them seen only once. The source was peripheral blood, collected on day 0 of AZD1222 vaccination. The receptors derive from an adult in good health. Both conserved end residues are part of each CDR3. The D gene is left open where the match is weak. Some rows mark clone size as missing; the rest say once, few, many or name a class of expanded clone.

V	size	J	D	CDR3	DNA
TRBV2	-	TRBJ1-2	TRBD1	CASIQGLRSYTF	TGTGCCAGCATACAGGGGCTCCGGAGCTACACCTTC
TRBV5-8	-	TRBJ2-1	-	CASSSRVGEQFF	TGTGCCAGCAGCTCCAGGGTGGGTGAGCAGTTCTTC
TRBV10-3	-	TRBJ2-1	TRBD2	CAISGISGRSYNEQFF	TGTGCCATCAGTGGAATAAGCGGGAGGTCCTACAATGAGCAGTTCTTC
TRBV6-2/TRBV6-3	-	TRBJ1-4	TRBD1	CASSYPGGGNEKLFF	TGTGCCAGCAGTTACCCAGGGGGAGGTAATGAAAAACTGTTTTTT
TRBV5-4	-	TRBJ2-1	TRBD2	CASSLGGGRALNEQFF	TGTGCCAGCAGCTTGGGCGGCGGGAGGGCCCTAAATGAGCAGTTCTTC
TRBV6-5	-	TRBJ2-1	TRBD2	CATQTSGEEQFF	TGTGCCACCCAGACTAGCGGGGAGGAGCAGTTCTTC
TRBV3-1/TRBV3-2	-	TRBJ1-5	TRBD1	CASSLGQANQPQHF	TGTGCCAGCAGTTTGGGACAGGCTAATCAGCCCCAGCATTTT
TRBV5-4	-	TRBJ2-6	-	CASSLVASGANVLTF	TGTGCCAGCAGCCTCGTAGCCTCTGGGGCCAACGTCCTGACTTTC
TRBV28	-	TRBJ1-1	-	CASSLSPGGGQEAFF	TGTGCCAGCAGTTTATCTCCCGGGGGAGGACAAGAAGCTTTCTTT
TRBV28	-	TRBJ1-1	TRBD1	CASSYPGTGIGNTEAFF	TGTGCCAGCAGTTACCCTGGGACAGGGATAGGAAACACTGAAGCTTTCTTT
TRBV7-2	-	TRBJ2-7	TRBD1	CAIGQGQGTYEQYF	TGTGCCATCGGGCAGGGACAGGGTACCTACGAGCAGTACTTC
TRBV3-1/TRBV3-2	-	TRBJ2-1	-	CASSQPGPYSLQFF	TGTGCCAGCAGCCAACCGGGACCTTATTCCCTTCAGTTCTTC
TRBV6-5	-	TRBJ2-2	-	CASTSLRNTGELFF	TGTGCCAGCACCAGCCTCAGGAACACCGGGGAGCTGTTTTTT
TRBV29-1	-	TRBJ2-2	-	CSVVLGVSNTGELFF	TGCAGCGTTGTACTTGGGGTGTCGAACACCGGGGAGCTGTTTTTT
TRBV10-1	once	TRBJ2-7	TRBD1	CASYRGQGPPYEQYF	TGCGCCAGCTACAGGGGGCAAGGGCCTCCCTACGAGCAGTACTTC
TRBV7-2	-	TRBJ2-3	-	CASSMPTDTQYF	TGTGCCAGCAGTATGCCCACAGATACGCAGTATTTT
TRBV5-4	-	TRBJ1-2	-	CASRKQANRGDGYTF	TGTGCCAGCAGGAAACAGGCTAACCGGGGGGATGGCTACACCTTC
TRBV30	-	TRBJ1-2	-	CAWSRQFTDTF	TGTGCCTGGAGTAGACAGTTCACAGACACCTTC
TRBV28	-	TRBJ1-2	TRBD1	CASTPDRAGYTF	TGTGCCAGCACGCCCGACAGGGCTGGCTACACCTTC
TRBV29-1	-	TRBJ1-1	-	CSVAPQGLEAFF	TGCAGCGTGGCCCCCCAAGGCCTTGAAGCTTTCTTT
TRBV25-1	-	TRBJ2-1	-	CASSERNEQFF	TGTGCCAGCAGTGAAAGAAATGAGCAGTTCTTC
TRBV7-2	-	TRBJ1-5	-	CASSVLVVGNQPQHF	TGTGCCAGCAGCGTCCTGGTCGTGGGAAATCAGCCCCAGCATTTT
TRBV14	once	TRBJ2-7	-	CASSQARDGYYEQYF	TGTGCCAGCAGCCAAGCGAGGGACGGATACTACGAGCAGTACTTC
TRBV3-1/TRBV3-2	-	TRBJ2-1	-	CASRAINEQFF	TGTGCGAGCAGGGCCATTAATGAGCAGTTCTTC
TRBV27	-	TRBJ1-2	TRBD1	CASSSVPTGGAPNGYTF	TGTGCCAGCAGTTCCGTCCCGACAGGGGGCGCCCCTAATGGCTACACCTTC
TRBV19	-	TRBJ1-5	-	CASSIAPGFNQPQHF	TGTGCCAGTAGTATAGCCCCCGGATTCAATCAGCCCCAGCATTTT
TRBV28	-	TRBJ2-5	-	CASSPQGFGETQYF	TGTGCCAGCAGTCCCCAGGGTTTCGGAGAGACCCAGTACTTC